This entry is about one TCR beta chain. The source of the sample is a study of T cell changes during pregnancy in multiple sclerosis. The repertoire was sequenced with immunoSEQ multiplex PCR; TCRdb's copy has only in-frame clones and lacks some. The sample carries 35,000 to 50,000 clones, roughly 90% recorded once. V shed 5 bases, J shed 7 bases, and the junction held 5 bases outside the gene matches. CDR3 length equals 14 residues. CDR1 is SGHTA, CDR2 FQGNSA, per germline. Source: peripheral blood, taken in the second trimester of pregnancy. The chain uses TRBV7-2 and TRBJ1-4; 9 bases are a match to TRBD1. This clonotype was obtained from a female donor in good health, enrolled as a control in a pregnancy study. DNA for the CDR3: TGTGCCAGCAGCCTTCGACAGGGGGGTGAAAAACTGTTTTTT. Its protein is CASSLRQGGEKLFF.